The present entry profiles one T cell receptor beta chain with its context. Antigen specificity is unknown. Sequencing was performed with immunoSEQ multiplex PCR; in TCRdb, only in-frame clones are kept and a portion is missing. The sample has hundreds of thousands of clones; around 87% are singletons. The entry originates in a study of cytomegalovirus exposure and HLA in healthy donors. Study results and caveats: TCR clusters originating in the first cohort tended to co-occur in the 110 or so validation repertoires, according to a later analysis. It was reported that the classifier diagnosed cytomegalovirus status with high specificity and sensitivity in both the original and validation cohorts.

The CDR3 contains 18 residues. The V and J ends lost 6 bases and 2 bases, in that order; junction bases with no gene match: 15. Germline CDR1 and CDR2: MGHRA and YSYEKL. The rearrangement links TRBV4-1 to TRBJ2-3; 9 bases fit TRBD2. This TCR derives from a woman aged 18-35 years in good health and CMV-seropositive. Sequences were obtained from PBMCs. The CDR3 sequence is CASRPLGKREVDTDTQYF. DNA of the CDR3: TGCGCCAGCAGACCCCTCGGGAAGCGGGAGGTAGACACAGATACGCAGTATTTT.